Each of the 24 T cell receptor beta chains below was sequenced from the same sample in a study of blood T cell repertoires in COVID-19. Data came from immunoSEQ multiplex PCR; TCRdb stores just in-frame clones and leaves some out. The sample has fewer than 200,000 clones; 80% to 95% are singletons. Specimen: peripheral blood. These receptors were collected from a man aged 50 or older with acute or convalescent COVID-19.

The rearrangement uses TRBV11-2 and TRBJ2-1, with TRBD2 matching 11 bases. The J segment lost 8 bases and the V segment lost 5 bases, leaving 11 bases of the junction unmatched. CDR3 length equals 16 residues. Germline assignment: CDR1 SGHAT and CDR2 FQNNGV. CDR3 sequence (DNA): TGTGCCAGCAGCACAAGTACTAGCGGGAGTTCAGATGAGCAGTTCTTC. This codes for CASSTSTSGSSDEQFF.

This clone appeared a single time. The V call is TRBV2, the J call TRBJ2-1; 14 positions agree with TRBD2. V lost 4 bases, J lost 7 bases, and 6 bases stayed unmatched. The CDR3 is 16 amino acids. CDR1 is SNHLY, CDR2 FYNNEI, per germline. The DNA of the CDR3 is TGTGCCAGCAGTGTCCCCGGGACTAGCGGGAGAAATGAGCAGTTCTTC. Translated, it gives CASSVPGTSGRNEQFF. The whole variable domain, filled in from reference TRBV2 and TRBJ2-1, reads EPEVTQTPSHQVTQMGQEVILRCVPISNHLYFYWYRQILGQKVEFLVSFYNNEISEKSEIFDDQFSVERPDGSNFTLKIRSTKLEDSAMYFCASSVPGTSGRNEQFFGPGTRLTVL.

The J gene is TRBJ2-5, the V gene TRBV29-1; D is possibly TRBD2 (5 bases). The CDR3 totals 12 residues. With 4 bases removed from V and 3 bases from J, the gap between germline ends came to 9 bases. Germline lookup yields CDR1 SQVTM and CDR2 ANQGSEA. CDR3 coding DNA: TGCAGCGTTGGAGGGCGGAAAGAGACCCAGTACTTC. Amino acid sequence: CSVGGRKETQYF.

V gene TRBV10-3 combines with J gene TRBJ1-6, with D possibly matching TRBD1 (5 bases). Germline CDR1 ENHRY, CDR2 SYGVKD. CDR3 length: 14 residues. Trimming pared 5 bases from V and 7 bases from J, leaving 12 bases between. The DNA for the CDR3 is TGTGCCATCAGTCACGACAGCATCAATTCACCCCTCCACTTT. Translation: CAISHDSINSPLHF.

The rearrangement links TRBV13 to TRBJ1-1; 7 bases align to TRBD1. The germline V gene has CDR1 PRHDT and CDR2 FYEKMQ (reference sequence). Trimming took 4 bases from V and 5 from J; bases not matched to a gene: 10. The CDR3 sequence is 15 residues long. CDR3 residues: CASSSDRVVKTEAFF. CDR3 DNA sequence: TGTGCCAGCAGCTCCGACAGGGTGGTAAAAACTGAAGCTTTCTTT.

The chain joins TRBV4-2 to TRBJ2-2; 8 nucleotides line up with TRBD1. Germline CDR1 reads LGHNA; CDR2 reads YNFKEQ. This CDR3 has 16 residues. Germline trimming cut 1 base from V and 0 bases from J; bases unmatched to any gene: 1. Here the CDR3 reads CASSQAGGANTGELFF. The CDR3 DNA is TGTGCCAGCAGCCAAGCAGGGGGCGCGAACACCGGGGAGCTGTTTTTT.

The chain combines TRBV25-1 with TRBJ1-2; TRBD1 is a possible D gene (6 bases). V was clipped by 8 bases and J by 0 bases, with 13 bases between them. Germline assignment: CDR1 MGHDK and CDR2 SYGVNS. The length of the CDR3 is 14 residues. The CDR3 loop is CASSRTDTNYGYTF. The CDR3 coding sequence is TGTGCCAGCTCTAGGACAGACACTAACTATGGCTACACCTTC.

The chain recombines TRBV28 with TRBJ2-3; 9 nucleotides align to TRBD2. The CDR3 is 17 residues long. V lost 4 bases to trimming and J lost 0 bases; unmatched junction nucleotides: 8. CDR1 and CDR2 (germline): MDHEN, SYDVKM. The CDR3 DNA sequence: TGTGCCAGCAGTTACCTGAGACTAGCGGCTAGCACAGATACGCAGTATTTT. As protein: CASSYLRLAASTDTQYF.

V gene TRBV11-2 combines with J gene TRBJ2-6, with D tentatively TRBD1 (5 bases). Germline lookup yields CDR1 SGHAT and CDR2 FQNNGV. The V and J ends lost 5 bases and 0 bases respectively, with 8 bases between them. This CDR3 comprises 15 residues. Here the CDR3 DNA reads TGTGCCAGCAGCCGACAGACCTCTGGGGCCAACGTCCTGACTTTC. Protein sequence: CASSRQTSGANVLTF.

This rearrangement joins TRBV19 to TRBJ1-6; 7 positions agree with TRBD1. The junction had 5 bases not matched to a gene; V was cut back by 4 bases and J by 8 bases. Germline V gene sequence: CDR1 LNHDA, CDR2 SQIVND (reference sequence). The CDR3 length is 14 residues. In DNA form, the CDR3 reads TGTGCCAGTAGTACCTCAGGGGGTGATTCACCCCTCCACTTT. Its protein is CASSTSGGDSPLHF.

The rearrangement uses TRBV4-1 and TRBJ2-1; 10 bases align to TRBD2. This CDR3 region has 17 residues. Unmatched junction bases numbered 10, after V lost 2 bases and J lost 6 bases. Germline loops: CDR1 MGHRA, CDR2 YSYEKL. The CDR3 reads CASSQNTGTSAGNEQFF. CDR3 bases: TGCGCCAGCAGCCAAAACACCGGGACTAGCGCGGGCAATGAGCAGTTCTTC.

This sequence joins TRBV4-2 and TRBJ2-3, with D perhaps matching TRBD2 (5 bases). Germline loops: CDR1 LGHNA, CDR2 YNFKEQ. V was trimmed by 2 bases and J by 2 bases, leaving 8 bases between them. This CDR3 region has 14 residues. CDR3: CASSQSGNTDTQYF. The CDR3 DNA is TGTGCCAGCAGCCAAAGCGGAAACACAGATACGCAGTATTTT.

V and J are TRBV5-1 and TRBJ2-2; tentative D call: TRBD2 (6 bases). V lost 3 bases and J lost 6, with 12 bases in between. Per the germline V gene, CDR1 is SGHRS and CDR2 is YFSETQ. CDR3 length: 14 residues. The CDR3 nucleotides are TGCGCCAGCAGCTATCTAGCGAAAGCCGGGGAGCTGTTTTTT. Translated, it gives CASSYLAKAGELFF.

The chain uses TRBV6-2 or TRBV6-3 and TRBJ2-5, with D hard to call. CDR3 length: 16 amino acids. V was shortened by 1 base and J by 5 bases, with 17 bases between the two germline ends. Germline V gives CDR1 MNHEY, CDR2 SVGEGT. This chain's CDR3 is CASSYYVQTFQETQYF. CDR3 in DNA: TGTGCCAGCAGTTACTATGTACAAACCTTTCAGGAGACCCAGTACTTC.

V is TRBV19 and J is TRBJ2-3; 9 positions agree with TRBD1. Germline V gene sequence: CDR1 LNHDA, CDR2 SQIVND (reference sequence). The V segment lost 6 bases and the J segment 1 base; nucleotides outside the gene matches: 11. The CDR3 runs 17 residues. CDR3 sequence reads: CASRGQGKAKGTDTQYF. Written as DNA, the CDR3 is TGTGCCAGTAGGGGACAGGGTAAAGCCAAAGGCACAGATACGCAGTATTTT.

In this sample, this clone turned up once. This CDR3 reads CASSLSSGNSGEQYF. In DNA, the CDR3 is TGTGCCAGCAGTTTGAGTAGCGGGAACTCTGGTGAGCAGTACTTC. The chain has TRBV27 and TRBJ2-7, with TRBD2 matching 8 bases. Germline-derived CDR1 and CDR2 are MNHEY and SMNVEV (reference sequence). The CDR3 loop spans 15 amino acids. The junction had 11 bases not matched to a gene; V was cut back by 3 bases and J by 7 bases.

DNA of the CDR3: TGTGCCAGCAGCGAGGAAGACAGGGATGCCGGGGAGCTGTTTTTT. Its protein product is CASSEEDRDAGELFF. This rearrangement joins TRBV9 to TRBJ2-2; 7 nucleotides line up with TRBD1. CDR3 length equals 15 residues. V lost 3 bases and J lost 6; bases outside the gene matches: 8. Germline-derived CDR1 and CDR2 are SGDLS and YYNGEE.

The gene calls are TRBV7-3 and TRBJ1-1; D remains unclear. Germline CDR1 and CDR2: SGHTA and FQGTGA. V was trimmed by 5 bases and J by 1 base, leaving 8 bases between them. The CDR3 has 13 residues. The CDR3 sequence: CASSRDSNTEAFF. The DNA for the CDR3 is TGTGCCAGCAGCCGGGATTCGAACACTGAAGCTTTCTTT.

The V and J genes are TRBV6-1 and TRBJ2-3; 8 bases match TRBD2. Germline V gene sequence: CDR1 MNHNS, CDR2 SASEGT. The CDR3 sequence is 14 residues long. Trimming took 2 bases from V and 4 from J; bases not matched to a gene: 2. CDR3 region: CASSEPGLADTQYF. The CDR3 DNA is TGTGCCAGCAGTGAACCGGGACTAGCAGATACGCAGTATTTT.

DNA for the CDR3: TGTGCCAGCAGCGTAGGTCAGGGGCCCCCCTATAATTCACCCCTCCACTTT. Translating gives CASSVGQGPPYNSPLHF. The chain employs TRBV9 and TRBJ1-6; D is possibly TRBD1 (6 bases). The CDR3 totals 17 residues. Trimming took off 0 bases at V and 2 bases at J, with 12 bases between the two ends. CDR1 is SGDLS, CDR2 YYNGEE, per germline. Filled out from reference TRBV9 and TRBJ1-6, the complete variable domain reads DSGVTQTPKHLITATGQRVTLRCSPRSGDLSVYWYQQSLDQGLQFLIQYYNGEERAKGNILERFSAQQFPDLHSELNLSSLELGDSALYFCASSVGQGPPYNSPLHFGNGTRLTVT.

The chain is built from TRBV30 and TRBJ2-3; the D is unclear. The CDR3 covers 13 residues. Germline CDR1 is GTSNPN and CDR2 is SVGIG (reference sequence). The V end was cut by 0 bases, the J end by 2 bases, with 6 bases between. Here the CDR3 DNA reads TGTGCCTGGAGTGTGTCGGTCACAGATACGCAGTATTTT. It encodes CAWSVSVTDTQYF.

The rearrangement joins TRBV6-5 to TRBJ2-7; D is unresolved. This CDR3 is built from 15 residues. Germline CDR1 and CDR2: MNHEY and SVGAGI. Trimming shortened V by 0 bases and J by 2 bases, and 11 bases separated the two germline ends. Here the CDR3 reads CASSYSHDRAYEQYV. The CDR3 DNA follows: TGTGCCAGCAGTTACTCCCACGACCGGGCCTACGAGCAGTACGTC.

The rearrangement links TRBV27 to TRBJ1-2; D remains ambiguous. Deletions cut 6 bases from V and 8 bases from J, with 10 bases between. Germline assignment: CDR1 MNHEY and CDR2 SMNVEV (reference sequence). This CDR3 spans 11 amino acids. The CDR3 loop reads CASRARRGYTF. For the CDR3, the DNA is TGTGCCAGCAGGGCGAGGCGCGGCTACACCTTC.

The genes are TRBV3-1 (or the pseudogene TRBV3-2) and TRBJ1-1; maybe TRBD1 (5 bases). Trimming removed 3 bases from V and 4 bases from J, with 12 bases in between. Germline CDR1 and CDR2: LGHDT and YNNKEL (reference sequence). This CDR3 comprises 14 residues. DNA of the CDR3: TGTGCCAGCAGCCAGACGGGGGGGAGCACTGAAGCTTTCTTT. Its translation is CASSQTGGSTEAFF.